These 8 T cell receptor beta chains were all obtained from the same sample, sequenced in a study of T cells in localized non-small cell lung cancer. Some clones are missing from TCRdb's copy, which holds only in-frame ones; the method was immunoSEQ multiplex PCR. The sample shows some 72,000 clones, approximately 84% of them seen only once. Sequenced here: peripheral blood, sampled before any cancer treatment. The source is a man aged 35 to 69 with stage I lung adenocarcinoma.

The chain carries TRBV4-1 and TRBJ1-4, with unresolved D. Per the germline V gene, CDR1 is MGHRA and CDR2 is YSYEKL. V was clipped by 2 bases and J by 8 bases, with 18 bases between them. The CDR3 is made up of 16 amino acids. The DNA for the CDR3 is TGCGCCAGCAGCCAATATCCGACGGGTGGAGGGGAAAAACTGTTTTTT. This gives the protein CASSQYPTGGGEKLFF.

The V gene is TRBV29-1, the J gene TRBJ2-3, with D unclear. V was shortened by 1 base and J by 3 bases, with 14 bases between the two germline ends. Germline CDR1 SQVTM, CDR2 ANQGSEA. The CDR3 has 15 amino acids. CDR3 nucleotides: TGCAGCGTTGAAGTGGGGTTCAGTGGGACAGATACGCAGTATTTT. Translating it yields CSVEVGFSGTDTQYF.

This clone was counted once. V usage is TRBV6-5 and J usage is TRBJ2-7; TRBD1 is a possible D gene (6 bases). V was trimmed by 2 bases and J by 5 bases, leaving 10 bases between them. Germline CDR1 and CDR2: MNHEY and SVGAGI. This CDR3 is built from 13 residues. The CDR3: CASSYRQAHEQYF. Here the CDR3 DNA reads TGTGCCAGCAGTTACCGACAGGCCCACGAGCAGTACTTC.

V gene TRBV4-3 combines with J gene TRBJ2-5; 16 bases line up with TRBD2. Germline CDR1 is LGHNA and CDR2 is YSLEER. The CDR3 loop spans 16 amino acids. V was pared by 4 bases and J by 5 bases, with 4 bases of the junction left unmatched. DNA of the CDR3: TGCGCCAGCAGCCTTGGGACTAGCGGGGGGGCGGAGACCCAGTACTTC. Translating gives CASSLGTSGGAETQYF.

This chain links TRBV4-2 with TRBJ2-5; 11 bases match TRBD2. The CDR3 consists of 14 residues. Germline CDR1 is LGHNA and CDR2 is YNFKEQ. After removal of 4 bases from V and 3 bases from J, the junction contained 1 base not matched to a gene. The CDR3 sequence: CASSLLAGEETQYF. The CDR3 DNA follows: TGTGCCAGCAGCCTACTAGCGGGAGAAGAGACCCAGTACTTC.

This clone was picked up one time. The genes are TRBV7-9 and TRBJ1-1; D might be TRBD1 (5 bases). Germline assignment: CDR1 SEHNR and CDR2 FQNEAQ (reference sequence). This CDR3 has 13 residues. V was shortened by 7 bases and J by 4 bases, with 13 bases between the two germline ends. CDR3 sequence reads: CASTPPRGTEAFF. The DNA for the CDR3 is TGTGCCAGCACCCCCCCGAGGGGCACTGAAGCTTTCTTT.

The genes are TRBV7-2 and TRBJ1-5; 10 nucleotides match TRBD1. Germline V gene lookup returns CDR1 SGHTA and CDR2 FQGNSA. V was pared by 4 bases and J by 6 bases, with 6 bases of the junction left unmatched. The CDR3 consists of 15 residues. CDR3 loop: CASSSGQGNGQPQHF. The CDR3 DNA follows: TGTGCCAGCAGCTCGGGACAGGGGAACGGTCAGCCCCAGCATTTT.

The chain is built from TRBV9 and TRBJ2-7; 8 positions match TRBD1. V shed 2 bases, J shed 0 bases, and the junction held 4 bases outside the gene matches. The germline V gene has CDR1 SGDLS and CDR2 YYNGEE. The CDR3 sequence is 15 residues long. As DNA, the CDR3 is TGTGCCAGCAGCGTTGGACAGGGAGCCTCCTACGAGCAGTACTTC. Residues: CASSVGQGASYEQYF.